This T cell receptor beta chain was observed in a study of breast tumors, draining lymph nodes, adjacent tissues. Overall study results and limits: Findings are consistent with lymph node origin and intratumoral expansion of most tumor T cells. Tumor TCR diversity was below lymph nodes but above nontumor tissue.

One entry per CDR3 protein results from TCRdb running MiXCR on the multiplex PCR reads. The sample carries around 230,000 distinct CDR3 sequences, under 35% recorded once. Samples came from axillary lymph nodes draining the breast cancer. The J segment lost 6 bases and the V segment lost 2 bases, leaving 2 bases of the junction unmatched. The V gene's germline CDR1 is SGHVS and CDR2 FNYEAQ. The CDR3 is 13 residues long. The sample holds many counts of this clonotype. Its antigen is as yet unknown. This receptor was taken from a female donor with breast cancer. Some clones in this sample may be carry-over from other donors' samples. The rearrangement uses TRBV7-6 and TRBJ2-3; 7 positions agree with TRBD2. Material for sequencing was axillary lymph node tissue. Here the CDR3 DNA reads TGTGCCAGCAGCTTACTAGCGGTGGATACGCAGTATTTT. Protein: CASSLLAVDTQYF.